The clone carrying this T cell receptor (beta chain) was counted a few times. Its specificity is not known. This sample's time point: sample taken at primary tumor resection. About 73 TRACERx patients with early, untreated non-small cell lung cancer donated samples. The data were taken from a study of spatial heterogeneity in lung cancer. Study-level results: Mutation counts in tumors were tracked by counts of expanded intratumoral alpha and beta TCRs.

The germline V gene encodes CDR1 MNHNS and CDR2 SASEGT. V shed 8 bases and J shed 0 bases, with 10 bases lying between them. The CDR3 runs to 13 residues. TCRdb redid the calling of the 5' RACE reads with MiXCR, one entry per CDR3 protein. The sample lists roughly 4,600 distinct CDR3 sequences; 8.4% were seen once. This clonotype was sampled from a male donor with early-stage non-small cell lung cancer. The V gene is TRBV6-1, the J gene TRBJ1-2; D not certain. The input for sequencing was lung tumor tissue, taken at surgery. Here the CDR3 DNA reads TGTGCCAGCCTAAGAACTTCTAACTATGGCTACACCTTC. Translated, it gives CASLRTSNYGYTF.